Listed below are T cell receptor beta chains from one sample, sequenced in a study of cytomegalovirus exposure and HLA in healthy donors. Data came from immunoSEQ multiplex PCR; TCRdb stores just in-frame clones and leaves some out. The table lists roughly 120,000 clones, more than 65% of them singletons. The source material was PBMCs. Receptor source: a middle-aged woman in good health and CMV-seropositive. Both conserved end residues are part of each CDR3. A D gene is named only where the DNA matches it firmly. Clone sizes are given selectively: once, few, many, or a class where the clone is expanded.

TRBV7-9,14,TRBJ1-2,-,-,CASSTDPTNYGYTF,TGTGCCAGCAGCACAGACCCAACTAACTATGGCTACACCTTC
TRBV5-4,15,TRBJ2-7,-,-,CASGSYRLGQDEQYF,TGTGCCAGCGGTTCTTACCGTTTAGGTCAGGACGAGCAGTACTTC
TRBV9,16,TRBJ1-4,TRBD1,-,CASSLRQGATNEKLFF,TGTGCCAGCAGCCTTCGACAGGGGGCAACTAATGAAAAACTGTTTTTT
TRBV10-3,15,TRBJ2-7,TRBD1,-,CAIRGKTGNSYEQYF,TGTGCCATCAGGGGAAAGACAGGGAACTCCTACGAGCAGTACTTC
TRBV4-1,17,TRBJ2-7,-,-,CASSPGLPRESSVKQYF,TGCGCCAGCAGTCCCGGACTACCACGAGAGAGTAGTGTCAAGCAGTACTTC
TRBV30,13,TRBJ2-3,TRBD2,few,CAWSAGGTDTQYF,TGTGCCTGGAGCGCGGGAGGGACAGATACGCAGTATTTT
TRBV19,14,TRBJ2-4,-,-,CASRDPGAKNIQYF,TGTGCCAGTAGGGACCCGGGGGCCAAAAACATTCAGTACTTC
TRBV6-5,15,TRBJ2-1,TRBD2,-,CASGWGGLSYNEQFF,TGTGCCAGCGGCTGGGGGGGACTATCCTACAATGAGCAGTTCTTC
TRBV2,14,TRBJ2-5,TRBD1,-,CASSRQGQAETQYF,TGTGCCAGCAGTCGACAGGGACAGGCGGAGACCCAGTACTTC
TRBV2,14,TRBJ2-7,-,-,CASSEVLTTYEQYF,TGTGCCAGCAGTGAAGTATTGACAACCTACGAGCAGTACTTC
TRBV7-2,15,TRBJ2-7,-,-,CASSLIATSSYEQYF,TGTGCCAGCAGCTTAATAGCAACGAGCTCCTACGAGCAGTACTTC
TRBV5-4,15,TRBJ2-3,-,-,CASSYPGLSTDTQYF,TGTGCCAGCAGCTATCCGGGACTGAGCACAGATACGCAGTATTTT
TRBV6-5,15,TRBJ2-6,-,-,CASSRSPLGTNVLTF,TGTGCCAGCAGCCGTTCTCCACTAGGGACCAACGTCCTGACTTTC
TRBV19,14,TRBJ2-1,-,-,CASRSGSSYNEQFF,TGTGCCAGTAGATCCGGGAGCTCCTACAATGAGCAGTTCTTC
TRBV29-1,14,TRBJ1-5,TRBD1,-,CSVRTGYSNQPQHF,TGCAGCGTCCGGACAGGTTATAGCAATCAGCCCCAGCATTTT
TRBV4-2,20,TRBJ2-6,TRBD2,-,CASSPGTSGRILGGANVLTF,TGTGCCAGCAGCCCCGGGACTAGCGGGAGGATACTGGGTGGGGCCAACGTCCTGACTTTC
TRBV9,15,TRBJ2-7,TRBD1,-,CASSITGTGVEEQYF,TGTGCCAGCAGCATAACCGGGACAGGGGTGGAAGAGCAGTACTTC
TRBV29-1,12,TRBJ2-1,TRBD1,-,CSVATGGPPQFF,TGCAGCGTCGCGACAGGGGGCCCCCCCCAGTTCTTC
TRBV27,13,TRBJ2-1,TRBD2,-,CASRGLAGLEQFF,TGTGCCAGCAGGGGACTAGCGGGACTTGAGCAGTTCTTC
TRBV14,15,TRBJ2-7,TRBD2,-,CASSQDTSGSYEQYF,TGTGCCAGCAGCCAAGACACTAGCGGTTCCTACGAGCAGTACTTC
TRBV4-1,18,TRBJ1-2,TRBD1,-,CASSPKSLDRVLSLGYTF,TGCGCCAGCAGCCCTAAATCCCTGGACAGGGTGCTAAGTCTCGGCTACACCTTC
TRBV28,14,TRBJ2-7,-,-,CASSRYSGSYEQYF,TGTGCCAGCAGTCGTTACAGCGGTTCCTACGAGCAGTACTTC
TRBV6-5,13,TRBJ2-1,TRBD1,once,CASRLGQGGEQFF,TGTGCCAGCAGATTGGGGCAAGGGGGCGAGCAGTTCTTC
TRBV5-1,14,TRBJ2-5,TRBD2,-,CASSPTSARETQYF,TGCGCCAGCAGCCCGACTAGCGCCAGGGAGACCCAGTACTTC
TRBV5-1,16,TRBJ2-3,-,-,CASSSGPRQKTDTQYF,TGCGCCAGCAGTTCTGGCCCCCGACAAAAGACAGATACGCAGTATTTT
TRBV7-3,15,TRBJ2-7,-,-,CASSPAGGKSYEQYF,TGTGCCAGCAGCCCAGCTGGGGGCAAATCCTACGAGCAGTACTTC
TRBV7-8,17,TRBJ2-6,TRBD1,-,CASQLRQGLSGANVLTF,TGTGCCAGCCAATTGAGACAGGGCCTCTCTGGGGCCAACGTCCTGACTTTC
TRBV19,14,TRBJ1-5,TRBD1,-,CASSPDRDGQPQHF,TGTGCCAGTAGTCCTGACAGGGACGGACAGCCCCAGCATTTT
TRBV27,14,TRBJ1-1,-,few,CASSLRGSGTEAFF,TGTGCCAGCAGTTTAAGGGGCTCGGGCACTGAAGCTTTCTTT
TRBV14,18,TRBJ2-7,TRBD2,-,CASSQVSWSGRGTYEQYF,TGTGCCAGCAGCCAAGTTAGTTGGAGCGGGAGAGGCACCTACGAGCAGTACTTC
TRBV5-1,15,TRBJ1-2,-,-,CASSPRGTTNYGYTF,TGCGCCAGCAGCCCAAGGGGGACGACTAACTATGGCTACACCTTC
TRBV19,13,TRBJ2-1,-,-,CASSSRLDNEQFF,TGTGCCAGTAGTTCCCGACTAGACAATGAGCAGTTCTTC
TRBV5-1,14,TRBJ2-3,TRBD1,-,CASNDRGRGDTQYF,TGCGCCAGCAACGACAGGGGGCGCGGAGATACGCAGTATTTT
TRBV7-2,15,TRBJ2-7,TRBD1,-,CASSLARGTAYEQYF,TGTGCCAGCAGCTTAGCGCGTGGGACAGCATACGAGCAGTACTTC
TRBV6-1,15,TRBJ2-1,TRBD2,few,CASSIAAGFYNEQFF,TGTGCCAGCAGTATCGCAGCGGGATTCTACAATGAGCAGTTCTTC
TRBV5-1,15,TRBJ2-4,-,-,CASSLELARENIQYF,TGCGCCAGCAGCTTGGAGCTAGCGAGGGAGAACATTCAGTACTTC
TRBV19,13,TRBJ1-1,-,few,CASSWDTTTEAFF,TGTGCCAGTAGTTGGGACACCACCACTGAAGCTTTCTTT
TRBV5-1,15,TRBJ2-1,TRBD1,-,CASSGGTGAGDEQFF,TGCGCCAGCAGCGGCGGGACAGGGGCCGGAGATGAGCAGTTCTTC
TRBV6-5,14,TRBJ2-7,TRBD1,-,CASSPRTGAYEQYF,TGTGCCAGCAGTCCCCGGACAGGGGCCTACGAGCAGTACTTC
TRBV7-2,15,TRBJ1-5,TRBD1,once,CASSPGQDPNQPQHF,TGTGCCAGCAGCCCCGGACAGGACCCCAATCAGCCCCAGCATTTT
TRBV7-3,18,TRBJ2-3,TRBD2,-,CASSPGTSGRAQTDTQYF,TGTGCCAGCAGCCCGGGGACTAGCGGGAGGGCCCAGACAGATACGCAGTATTTT
TRBV27,16,TRBJ1-2,TRBD1,few,CASSLFSQGGYYGYTF,TGTGCCAGCAGTTTATTCTCCCAGGGGGGTTACTATGGCTACACCTTC
TRBV29-1,12,TRBJ1-2,-,-,CSVADSSRGYTF,TGCAGCGTTGCCGACAGCTCACGAGGCTACACCTTC
TRBV19,15,TRBJ1-4,TRBD1,-,CASSRDRGLNEKLFF,TGTGCCAGTAGCCGGGACAGGGGCCTTAATGAAAAACTGTTTTTT